This TCR beta chain was captured in a study of cytomegalovirus exposure and HLA in healthy donors. A remark on this clone: What it recognizes is unknown.

Germline values: CDR1 LGHNA, CDR2 YNFKEQ. After removal of 4 bases from V and 2 bases from J, the junction contained 0 bases not matched to a gene. The CDR3 loop spans 13 amino acids. The data were produced by immunoSEQ multiplex PCR, yet TCRdb's version contains in-frame clones alone and is incomplete. The table has some 190,000 clones, about 83% seen once. The study's findings and limits: The finding came from a later analysis; first-cohort TCR clusters tended to co-occur in the 110 or so validation repertoires. Specific recognition of CMV antigens was confirmed in vitro for three chains (all CMV-associated).

J is TRBJ2-7 and V is TRBV4-2; the match to TRBD2 covers 9 bases. Sample: PBMCs. This receptor was identified in a woman aged 18-29 years in good health and CMV-seronegative. The CDR3 protein is CASSRLAAYEQYF. The CDR3 DNA sequence: TGTGCCAGCAGCCGACTAGCGGCCTACGAGCAGTACTTC.